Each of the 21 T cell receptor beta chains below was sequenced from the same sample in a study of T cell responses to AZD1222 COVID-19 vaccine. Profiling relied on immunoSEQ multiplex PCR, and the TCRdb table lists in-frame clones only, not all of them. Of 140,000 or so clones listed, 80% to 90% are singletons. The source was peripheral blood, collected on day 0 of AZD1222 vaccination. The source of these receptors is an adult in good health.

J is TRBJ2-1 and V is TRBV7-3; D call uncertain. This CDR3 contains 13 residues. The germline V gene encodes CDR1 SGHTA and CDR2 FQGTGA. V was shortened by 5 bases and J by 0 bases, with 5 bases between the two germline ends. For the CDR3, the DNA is TGTGCCAGCAGCCCGAGCTCCTACAATGAGCAGTTCTTC. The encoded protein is CASSPSSYNEQFF.

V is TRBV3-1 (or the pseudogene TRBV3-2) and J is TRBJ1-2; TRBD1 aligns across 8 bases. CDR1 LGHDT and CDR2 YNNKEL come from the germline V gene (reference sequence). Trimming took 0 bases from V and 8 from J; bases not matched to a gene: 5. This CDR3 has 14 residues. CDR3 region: CASSQDRGQGGYTF. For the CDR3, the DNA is TGTGCCAGCAGCCAAGACAGGGGGCAGGGCGGCTACACCTTC.

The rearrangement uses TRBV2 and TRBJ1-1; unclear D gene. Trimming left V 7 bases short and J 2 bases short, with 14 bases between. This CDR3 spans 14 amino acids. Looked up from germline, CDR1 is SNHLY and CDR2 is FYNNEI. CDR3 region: CASKDRTGNTEAFF. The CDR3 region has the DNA TGTGCCAGCAAAGACCGGACGGGAAACACTGAAGCTTTCTTT.

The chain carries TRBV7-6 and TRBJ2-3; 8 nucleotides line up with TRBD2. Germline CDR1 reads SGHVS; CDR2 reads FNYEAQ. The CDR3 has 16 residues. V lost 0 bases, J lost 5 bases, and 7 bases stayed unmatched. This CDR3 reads CASSLAVGGAGDTQYF. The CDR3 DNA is TGTGCCAGCAGCTTAGCGGTCGGGGGGGCTGGAGATACGCAGTATTTT.

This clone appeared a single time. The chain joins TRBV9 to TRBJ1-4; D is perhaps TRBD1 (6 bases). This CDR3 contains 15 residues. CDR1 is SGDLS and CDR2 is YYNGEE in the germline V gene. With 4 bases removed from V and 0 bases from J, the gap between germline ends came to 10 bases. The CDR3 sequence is CASSYRDSTNEKLFF. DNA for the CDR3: TGTGCCAGCAGCTACAGGGACTCAACTAATGAAAAACTGTTTTTT.

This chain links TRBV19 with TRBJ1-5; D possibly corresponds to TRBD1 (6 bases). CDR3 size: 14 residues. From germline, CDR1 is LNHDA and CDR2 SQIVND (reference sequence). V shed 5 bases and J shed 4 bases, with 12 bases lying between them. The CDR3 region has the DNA TGTGCCAGTAGTGGACAGACCCAAAATCAGCCCCAGCATTTT. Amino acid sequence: CASSGQTQNQPQHF.

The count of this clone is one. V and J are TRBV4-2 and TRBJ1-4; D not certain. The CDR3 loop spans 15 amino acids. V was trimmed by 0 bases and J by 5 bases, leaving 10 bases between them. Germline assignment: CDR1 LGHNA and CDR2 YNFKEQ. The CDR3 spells CASSQDPSGNEKLFF. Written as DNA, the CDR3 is TGTGCCAGCAGCCAAGATCCGTCAGGCAATGAAAAACTGTTTTTT.

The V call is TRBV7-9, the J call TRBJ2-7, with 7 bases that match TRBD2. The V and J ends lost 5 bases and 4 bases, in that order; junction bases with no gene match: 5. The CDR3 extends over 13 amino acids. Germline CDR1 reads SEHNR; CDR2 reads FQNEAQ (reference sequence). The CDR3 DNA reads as TGTGCCAGCAGCCGCCCGGGGGGTTACGAGCAGTACTTC. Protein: CASSRPGGYEQYF.

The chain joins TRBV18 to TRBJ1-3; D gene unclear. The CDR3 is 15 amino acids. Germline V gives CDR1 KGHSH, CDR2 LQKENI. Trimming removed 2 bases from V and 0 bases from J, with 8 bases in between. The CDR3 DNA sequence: TGTGCCAGCTCACCAACGGCCGACTCTGGAAACACCATATATTTT. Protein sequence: CASSPTADSGNTIYF. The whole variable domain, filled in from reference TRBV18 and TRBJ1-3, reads NAGVMQNPRHLVRRRGQEARLRCSPMKGHSHVYWYRQLPEEGLKFMVYLQKENIIDESGMPKERFSAEFPKEGPSILRIQQVVRGDSAAYFCASSPTADSGNTIYFGEGSWLTVV.

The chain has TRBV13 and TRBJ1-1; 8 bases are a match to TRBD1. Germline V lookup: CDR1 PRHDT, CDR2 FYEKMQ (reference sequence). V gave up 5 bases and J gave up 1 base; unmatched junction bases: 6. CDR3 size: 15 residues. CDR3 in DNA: TGTGCCAGCAGCGGTACCGGGACAGGGAACACTGAAGCTTTCTTT. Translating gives CASSGTGTGNTEAFF.

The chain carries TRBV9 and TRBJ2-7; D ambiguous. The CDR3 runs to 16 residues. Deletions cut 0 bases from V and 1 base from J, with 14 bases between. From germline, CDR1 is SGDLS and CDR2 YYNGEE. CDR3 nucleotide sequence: TGTGCCAGCAGCGTAGTTTGGCGCAAGCAATCCTACGAGCAGTACTTC. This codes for CASSVVWRKQSYEQYF.

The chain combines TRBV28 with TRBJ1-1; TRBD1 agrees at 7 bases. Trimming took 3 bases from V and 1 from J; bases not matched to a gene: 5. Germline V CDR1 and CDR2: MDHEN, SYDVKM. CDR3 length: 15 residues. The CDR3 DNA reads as TGTGCCAGCAGTTTTGTCCGGGACAGGAACACTGAAGCTTTCTTT. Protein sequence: CASSFVRDRNTEAFF.

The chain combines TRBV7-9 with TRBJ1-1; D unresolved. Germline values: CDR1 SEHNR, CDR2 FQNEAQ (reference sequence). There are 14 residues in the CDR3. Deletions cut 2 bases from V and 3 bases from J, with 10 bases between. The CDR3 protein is CASSLLRVDTEAFF. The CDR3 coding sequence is TGTGCCAGCAGCTTATTGCGGGTTGACACTGAAGCTTTCTTT.

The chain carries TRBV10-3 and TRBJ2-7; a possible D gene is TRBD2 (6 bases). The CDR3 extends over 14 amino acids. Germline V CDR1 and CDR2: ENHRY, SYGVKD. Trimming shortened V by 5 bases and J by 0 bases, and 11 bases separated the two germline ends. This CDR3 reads CAISTDGSSYEQYF. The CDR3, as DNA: TGTGCCATCAGTACGGACGGGAGCTCCTACGAGCAGTACTTC.

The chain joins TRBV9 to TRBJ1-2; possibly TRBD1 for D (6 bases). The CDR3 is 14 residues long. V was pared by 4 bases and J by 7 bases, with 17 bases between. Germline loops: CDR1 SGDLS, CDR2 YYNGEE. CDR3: CASSSETGWGGYTF. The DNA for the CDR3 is TGTGCCAGCAGCAGCGAGACAGGTTGGGGTGGCTACACCTTC.

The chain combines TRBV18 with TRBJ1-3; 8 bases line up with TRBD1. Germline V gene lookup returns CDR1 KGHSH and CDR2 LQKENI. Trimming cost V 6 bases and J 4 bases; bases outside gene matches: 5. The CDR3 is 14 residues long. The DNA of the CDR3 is TGTGCCAGCTCCCCCGGACAGGGAGGAAACACCATATATTTT. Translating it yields CASSPGQGGNTIYF.

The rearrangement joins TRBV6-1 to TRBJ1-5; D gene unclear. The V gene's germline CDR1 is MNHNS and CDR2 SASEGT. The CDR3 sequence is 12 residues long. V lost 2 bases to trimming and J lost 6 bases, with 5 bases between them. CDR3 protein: CASSEWAQPQHF. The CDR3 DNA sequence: TGTGCCAGCAGTGAATGGGCTCAGCCCCAGCATTTT.

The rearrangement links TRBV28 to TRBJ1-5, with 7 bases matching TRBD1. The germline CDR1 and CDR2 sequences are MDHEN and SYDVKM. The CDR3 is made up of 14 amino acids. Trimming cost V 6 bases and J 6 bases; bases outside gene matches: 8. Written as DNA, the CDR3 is TGTGCCAGCAGATCGACAGGGATGGGTCAGCCCCAGCATTTT. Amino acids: CASRSTGMGQPQHF.

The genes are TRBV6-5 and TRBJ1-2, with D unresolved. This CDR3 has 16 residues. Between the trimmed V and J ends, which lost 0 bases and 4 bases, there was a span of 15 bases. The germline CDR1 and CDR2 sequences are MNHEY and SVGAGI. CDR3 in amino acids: CASSYSNSNTPYGYTF. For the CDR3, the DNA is TGTGCCAGCAGTTACTCGAATTCTAATACCCCCTATGGCTACACCTTC.

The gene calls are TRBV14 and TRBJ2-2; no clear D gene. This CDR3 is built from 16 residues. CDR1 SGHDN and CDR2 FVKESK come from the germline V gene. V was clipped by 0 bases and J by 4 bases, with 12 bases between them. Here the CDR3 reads CASSQDSISRTGELFF. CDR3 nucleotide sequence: TGTGCCAGCAGCCAAGATTCCATATCTCGCACCGGGGAGCTGTTTTTT.

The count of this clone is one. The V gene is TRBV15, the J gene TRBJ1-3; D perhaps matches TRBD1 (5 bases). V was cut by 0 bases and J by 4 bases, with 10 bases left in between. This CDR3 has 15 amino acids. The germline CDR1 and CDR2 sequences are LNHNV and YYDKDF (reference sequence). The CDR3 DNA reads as TGTGCCACCAGCAGAGATGGTACAGGCGGAAACACCATATATTTT. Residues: CATSRDGTGGNTIYF.